The present TCR beta chain was sequenced within a study of T cell responses to AZD1222 COVID-19 vaccine. Regarding the study as a whole: Seropositive status at baseline applied to only five to seven AZD1222 recipients.

Worth noting for this clone: What it binds is unknown.

The data were produced by immunoSEQ multiplex PCR, yet TCRdb's version contains in-frame clones alone and is incomplete. The data contain fewer than 85,000 clones, about nine tenths of them seen just once; the ten biggest clones take up 15% to 20%. This clonotype originated in an adult who received the AZD1222 COVID-19 vaccine. Sequenced material: peripheral blood, taken 28 days after the second AZD1222 dose.

CDR3 residues: CASSLPGTASGYTF. Here the CDR3 DNA reads TGTGCCAGCAGCCTTCCCGGGACAGCTAGTGGCTACACCTTC. V is TRBV7-8 and J is TRBJ1-2, with 7 nucleotides matching TRBD1. CDR3 length equals 14 residues. With V trimmed by 5 bases and J by 7 bases, 10 bases remained unmatched. CDR1 and CDR2 from the germline V gene are SGHVS and FQNEAQ.